These 25 T cell receptor beta chains originate from one sample sequenced in a study of blood T cell repertoires in COVID-19. Here immunoSEQ multiplex PCR was the method, and the copy in TCRdb shows in-frame clones only, minus some. The sample has some 240,000 clones; around 90% are singletons. Sequenced material: peripheral blood. These TCRs come from a man between 60 and 75 years old who had recovered from COVID-19.

This chain connects TRBV7-9 to TRBJ2-3; TRBD2 matches 12 bases. CDR1 and CDR2 from the germline V gene are SEHNR and FQNEAQ (reference sequence). With 4 bases clipped from V and 0 bases from J, the junction kept 5 bases outside the gene matches. This CDR3 is 17 amino acids long. The CDR3 protein is CASSYSTSGGSTDTQYF. The CDR3 nucleotides read TGTGCCAGCAGCTACTCGACTAGCGGGGGAAGCACAGATACGCAGTATTTT.

J is TRBJ2-2 and V is TRBV5-1; 7 bases align to TRBD1. After removal of 0 bases from V and 8 bases from J, the junction contained 7 bases not matched to a gene. Germline CDR1 is SGHRS and CDR2 is YFSETQ. The CDR3 spans 15 residues. The CDR3 sequence: CASSLGRQGSGELFF. As DNA, the CDR3 is TGCGCCAGCAGCTTGGGTAGACAGGGCTCTGGGGAGCTGTTTTTT. Combining the CDR3 with reference TRBV5-1 and TRBJ2-2 gives the whole variable domain KAGVTQTPRYLIKTRGQQVTLSCSPISGHRSVSWYQQTPGQGLQFLFEYFSETQRNKGNFPGRFSGRQFSNSRSEMNVSTLELGDSALYLCASSLGRQGSGELFFGEGSRLTVL.

The rearrangement uses TRBV7-9 and TRBJ1-4; D unclear. Trimming stripped 2 bases from V and 4 bases from J, with 14 bases between. The CDR3 totals 16 residues. CDR1 is SEHNR, CDR2 FQNEAQ, per germline (reference sequence). The CDR3 DNA reads as TGTGCCAGCAGCTTATCGCGGGCCGTCGTTAATGAAAAACTGTTTTTT. Translating it yields CASSLSRAVVNEKLFF. The full variable domain, rest sourced from reference TRBV7-9 and TRBJ1-4, is DTGVSQNPRHKITKRGQNVTFRCDPISEHNRLYWYRQTLGQGPEFLTYFQNEAQLEKSRLLSDRFSAERPKGSFSTLEIQRTEQGDSAMYLCASSLSRAVVNEKLFFGSGTQLSVL.

This chain connects TRBV9 to TRBJ2-7; 8 bases map to TRBD1. The CDR3 sequence is 14 residues long. V dropped 4 bases and J dropped 5; count of bases not matched to a gene: 8. From germline, CDR1 is SGDLS and CDR2 YYNGEE. The CDR3 nucleotides read TGTGCCAGCAGCCCAAGGACAGGGCGAGACGAGCAGTACTTC. Protein product: CASSPRTGRDEQYF.

This clone was seen only once. This chain uses TRBV5-1 with TRBJ2-1, with TRBD1 matching 7 bases. The CDR3 totals 15 residues. The trim removed 0 bases at V and 7 bases at J, leaving 7 bases unmatched. Germline CDR1 SGHRS, CDR2 YFSETQ. CDR3 bases: TGCGCCAGCAGCTTGGTGTCAGGGGGTTTGAATGAGCAGTTCTTC. Translation: CASSLVSGGLNEQFF.

The chain has TRBV3-1 (or the pseudogene TRBV3-2) and TRBJ2-3; TRBD1 is a possible D gene (6 bases). The CDR3 totals 16 residues. V was clipped by 3 bases and J by 2 bases, with 15 bases between them. Germline V gene data show CDR1 as LGHDT and CDR2 as YNNKEL (reference sequence). The CDR3 DNA is TGTGCCAGCAGCCACGGGACACCAACATCCACAGATACGCAGTATTTT. Protein sequence: CASSHGTPTSTDTQYF.

V is TRBV11-2 and J is TRBJ1-1; 8 bases align to TRBD1. The V and J ends lost 2 bases and 4 bases, in that order; junction bases with no gene match: 9. Germline V gene sequence: CDR1 SGHAT, CDR2 FQNNGV. The CDR3 runs to 16 residues. The CDR3 reads CASSLPRQGRGTEAFF. DNA of the CDR3: TGTGCCAGCAGCTTACCGAGACAGGGGCGGGGCACTGAAGCTTTCTTT.

The rearrangement links TRBV18 to TRBJ2-3; a possible D gene is TRBD2 (6 bases). The germline CDR1 and CDR2 sequences are KGHSH and LQKENI. Between the trimmed V and J ends, which lost 1 base and 3 bases, there was a span of 8 bases. The CDR3 is 14 residues long. CDR3 sequence (DNA): TGTGCCAGCTCACCACAGGGGAGGACAGATACGCAGTATTTT. The encoded protein is CASSPQGRTDTQYF.

The chain links TRBV5-1 to TRBJ2-5; 8 nucleotides agree with TRBD1. The CDR3 sequence is 14 residues long. CDR1 and CDR2 from the germline V gene are SGHRS and YFSETQ. V shed 4 bases and J 2 bases; nucleotides not matched to a gene: 4. The CDR3 bases are TGCGCCAGCAGCGTCGGGACAGGTCAAGAGACCCAGTACTTC. Amino acids: CASSVGTGQETQYF.

CDR3 amino acids: CASSLRYYPGLVRNEQFF. The CDR3, as DNA: TGCGCCAGCAGCTTGAGATATTACCCGGGACTAGTCCGTAATGAGCAGTTCTTC. V and J are TRBV5-1 and TRBJ2-1, with TRBD2 matching over 8 bases. V was pared by 1 base and J by 7 bases, with 16 bases of the junction left unmatched. The V gene's germline CDR1 is SGHRS and CDR2 YFSETQ. This CDR3 has 18 residues. The whole variable domain, filled in from reference TRBV5-1 and TRBJ2-1, reads KAGVTQTPRYLIKTRGQQVTLSCSPISGHRSVSWYQQTPGQGLQFLFEYFSETQRNKGNFPGRFSGRQFSNSRSEMNVSTLELGDSALYLCASSLRYYPGLVRNEQFFGPGTRLTVL.

The chain has TRBV24-1 and TRBJ2-2, with a weak D call TRBD1 (5 bases). Trimming took 6 bases from V and 6 from J, leaving 13 bases between them. This CDR3 region has 14 residues. Germline CDR1 and CDR2: KGHDR and SFDVKD. CDR3 in amino acids: CATSRVGVAGELFF. The CDR3 DNA follows: TGTGCCACCAGTCGAGTAGGGGTCGCCGGGGAGCTGTTTTTT.

The gene calls are TRBV3-1 (or the pseudogene TRBV3-2) and TRBJ2-5; TRBD2 matches at 7 bases. This CDR3 has 15 residues. Losses at the gene ends were 3 bases for V and 4 bases for J; bases not matched to a gene: 8. Per the germline V gene, CDR1 is LGHDT and CDR2 is YNNKEL (reference sequence). The CDR3 here is CASSHPTAGVETQYF. Written as DNA, the CDR3 is TGTGCCAGCAGCCACCCGACCGCGGGGGTAGAGACCCAGTACTTC.

This clone was counted only a few times. V and J are TRBV28 and TRBJ1-3, with D possibly matching TRBD1 (6 bases). V was cut by 5 bases and J by 0 bases, with 14 bases left in between. The CDR3 extends over 16 amino acids. Per the germline V gene, CDR1 is MDHEN and CDR2 is SYDVKM. CDR3 loop: CASSPPRGSSGNTIYF. The CDR3 DNA reads as TGTGCCAGCAGTCCCCCCAGGGGAAGCTCTGGAAACACCATATATTTT.

The chain has TRBV6-1 and TRBJ1-2; D is undetermined. V lost 1 base to trimming and J lost 8 bases, with 11 bases between them. This CDR3 has 13 amino acids. Germline V lookup: CDR1 MNHNS, CDR2 SASEGT. CDR3 in amino acids: CASSEGRNWGYTF. CDR3 bases: TGTGCCAGCAGTGAAGGAAGAAACTGGGGCTACACCTTC.

The chain links TRBV11-2 to TRBJ2-7; no definite D call. The CDR3 has 13 amino acids. V lost 4 bases, J lost 6 bases, and 13 bases lay in between. Per germline, CDR1 SGHAT and CDR2 FQNNGV. CDR3: CASSSLYSSEQYF. For the CDR3, the DNA is TGTGCCAGCAGCTCTCTCTATAGTTCCGAGCAGTACTTC.

The chain combines TRBV9 with TRBJ2-6, with 11 bases fitting TRBD1. The trim removed 4 bases at V and 0 bases at J, leaving 9 bases unmatched. Germline V gives CDR1 SGDLS, CDR2 YYNGEE. The CDR3 has 19 amino acids. CDR3 loop: CASSLSRDRGDSGANVLTF. The CDR3, as DNA: TGTGCCAGCAGCTTGTCCCGGGACAGGGGGGACTCTGGGGCCAACGTCCTGACTTTC.

This rearrangement joins TRBV7-8 to TRBJ2-5; TRBD1 agrees at 10 bases. Germline loops: CDR1 SGHVS, CDR2 FQNEAQ. This CDR3 spans 16 amino acids. Trimming at V came to 5 bases and at J to 5 bases, leaving 11 bases not matched to a gene. The CDR3 DNA reads as TGTGCCAGCAGCATCGCCGGGACAGGGGTTGTGGAGACCCAGTACTTC. Protein: CASSIAGTGVVETQYF.

Concerning this clone: The identical CDR3 is also encoded by other nucleotide sequences in the sample. The chain couples TRBV20-1 to TRBJ1-1, with D uncertain. Germline loops: CDR1 DFQATT, CDR2 SNEGSKA (reference sequence). The CDR3 runs 11 residues. The CDR3 region is CSATRNTEAFF. The CDR3 DNA reads as TGCAGCGCCACGCGGAACACTGAAGCTTTCTTT.

V and J are TRBV20-1 and TRBJ2-1; unclear D gene. Per germline, CDR1 DFQATT and CDR2 SNEGSKA (reference sequence). This CDR3 contains 11 residues. Trimming left V 6 bases short and J 9 bases short, with 12 bases between. The CDR3 spells CSAILRREQFF. CDR3 nucleotide sequence: TGCAGTGCCATCCTGCGCCGTGAGCAGTTCTTC.

The gene calls are TRBV2 and TRBJ1-1, with 7 nucleotides matching TRBD1. CDR1 is SNHLY and CDR2 is FYNNEI in the germline V gene. After removal of 4 bases from V and 5 bases from J, the junction contained 13 bases not matched to a gene. This CDR3 is built from 16 residues. The CDR3: CASSVDSTGVGTEAFF. The CDR3 DNA follows: TGTGCCAGCAGTGTAGATTCCACAGGGGTGGGTACTGAAGCTTTCTTT.

J is TRBJ1-1 and V is TRBV18, with D perhaps TRBD1 (6 bases). CDR3 length: 13 amino acids. Trimming removed 6 bases from V and 1 base from J, with 9 bases in between. The germline gives CDR1 KGHSH, CDR2 LQKENI. The CDR3 protein is CASSGQRNTEAFF. As DNA, the CDR3 is TGTGCCAGCTCTGGACAGAGGAACACTGAAGCTTTCTTT.

The chain is built from TRBV6-5 and TRBJ1-1; 11 positions match TRBD1. Germline CDR1 is MNHEY and CDR2 is SVGAGI. Unmatched junction bases numbered 11, after V lost 7 bases and J lost 10 bases. This CDR3 region has 14 residues. CDR3 nucleotide sequence: TGTGCCAGCATTCCGGTGGACAGGGGGCTGCGAGCTTTCTTT. It specifies CASIPVDRGLRAFF.

The chain recombines TRBV6-5 with TRBJ2-2; 7 positions match TRBD2. V lost 8 bases to trimming and J lost 6 bases; unmatched junction nucleotides: 3. Germline V gene sequence: CDR1 MNHEY, CDR2 SVGAGI. The CDR3 is made up of 12 amino acids. DNA of the CDR3: TGTGCCAGCCATGGGGGGGCCGGGGAGCTGTTTTTT. Encoded protein: CASHGGAGELFF.

The gene calls are TRBV7-7 and TRBJ2-5; the match to TRBD2 covers 9 bases. Germline values: CDR1 SSHAT, CDR2 FNYEAQ (reference sequence). This CDR3 spans 13 amino acids. The junction had 3 bases not matched to a gene; V was cut back by 6 bases and J by 4 bases. CDR3 in DNA: TGTGCCAGCAGTCCGACTAGCGGAGAGACCCAGTACTTC. This gives the protein CASSPTSGETQYF.

This chain uses TRBV5-4 with TRBJ2-3; TRBD2 aligns across 13 bases. Trimming cost V 4 bases and J 0 bases; bases outside gene matches: 5. CDR1 is SGHNT, CDR2 YYREEE, per germline (reference sequence). The CDR3 length is 17 residues. The CDR3 region is CASSHRLAGGSTDTQYF. The CDR3 bases are TGTGCCAGCAGCCACAGACTAGCGGGGGGTAGCACAGATACGCAGTATTTT. Based on the CDR3 plus reference TRBV5-4 and TRBJ2-3, the full variable domain is ETGVTQSPTHLIKTRGQQVTLRCSSQSGHNTVSWYQQALGQGPQFIFQYYREEENGRGNFPPRFSGLQFPNYSSELNVNALELDDSALYLCASSHRLAGGSTDTQYFGPGTRLTVL.